This T cell receptor (beta chain) was identified in a study of breast tumors, draining lymph nodes, adjacent tissues. Whole-study findings and limits: Luminal-like breast cancer showed significantly greater tumor-nontumor repertoire similarity than basal-like breast cancer did. Tumors had less TCR diversity than lymph nodes, more than nontumor tissue.

This clonotype was seen ten or more times. Its antigen is as yet unknown. Breast cancer patients provided tissue from their axillary draining lymph nodes. The J segment lost 0 bases and the V segment lost 6 bases, leaving 8 bases of the junction unmatched. The CDR3 length is 16 residues. Germline V lookup: CDR1 SNHLY, CDR2 FYNNEI. Each CDR3 protein is one row after TCRdb ran MiXCR on the multiplex PCR reads. Of 85,000 to 130,000 distinct CDR3 sequences in the sample, 21% are singletons; the top ten hold less than 1.5%. This receptor was obtained from a female donor with breast cancer. Some clones in this sample may be carry-over from other donors' samples. The J gene is TRBJ1-2, the V gene TRBV2; TRBD1 matches at 9 bases. The sample consisted of axillary lymph node tissue. The CDR3 DNA reads TGTGCCAGCAGGCGAACAGGGGGCGAAGCTAACTATGGCTACACCTTC. Its protein is CASRRTGGEANYGYTF.